This T cell receptor (beta chain) comes out of a study of blood T cell repertoires in COVID-19 (TCRdb year 2020). Regarding the study in general: Samples from collaborators originated in the United States, Italy and Spain and spanned both the acute and convalescent phases of COVID-19. The prospective study material was composed of cDNA or gDNA derived from T cells, B-cell-depleted T cells, or PBMCs. Subjects who had been exposed to COVID-19, were actively infected with it, or had recovered from it provided the deeply sampled blood TCRbeta repertoires that made up the dataset. The repertoires were released in a freely available public database meant as a resource for research on the immune response to SARS-CoV-2. Samples were obtained from the ongoing ImmuneRACE study (first 160 participants) and from over 1,000 subjects provided by 6 global collaborators. Nearly every sample came with metadata listing a de-identified subject ID, COVID-19 status, age in years and sex. Where available, HLA class I and class II types were obtained from metadata supplied by the sample provider rather than from assay-based typing. The paper's findings and limits, for the study overall: How much clinical and demographic metadata was included differed by source and by participant, and the metadata was provided uncurated.

The immunoSEQ Assay, a bias-controlled multiplex PCR, was used to amplify TCRbeta CDR3 regions from genomic DNA. As for the original processing: Within the assay, amplification of reference gene primers was used to estimate how many nucleated cells each sample contained. Sequence reads were collapsed and filtered to measure the absolute abundance of every unique TCRbeta CDR3 rearrangement. For each sample, productive Simpson clonality was calculated as the square root of Simpson's diversity index over productive rearrangements. This is the immuneACCESS table as TCRdb keeps it, with only in-frame sequences that have V and J called. A part of the clones is gone; compared with another copy, unresolved V genes explain less than half, and the rest is unexplained. The V and J calls and clone size were taken over from that table, and D and trimming were inferred from the DNA. Recorded for this sample are 70,000 to 90,000 clones; approximately 84% of them occurred a single time. Jointly, the top ten make up over 9.5% of the sample.

Worth noting for this clone: It has no known antigen specificity. No base quality information exists; no much larger clone differs at one position.

The collaborating institutions used their own protocols to collect whole blood in K2EDTA tubes. For TCRbeta analysis, collaborator samples were shipped as frozen whole blood, as isolated PBMCs, or as DNA extracted from either sample type. Trimming removed 0 bases from V and 5 bases from J; the gene matches leave 10 bases unexplained. According to the germline V gene (reference sequence), CDR1 reads SGHKS and CDR2 reads YYEKEE. The CDR3 contains 16 residues, cysteine and phenylalanine counted. CDR3 DNA is the only sequence kept; it has 48 bases, read in frame from the first base. The sequenced material came from peripheral blood. This TCR came from a human donor in a cohort sampled during active COVID-19. In this chain, TRBV5-5 is recombined with TRBJ1-1, with 7 central nucleotides matching TRBD1. The DNA sequence is TGTGCCAGCAGCTTGGCCGGGTCAGGGGGTCGGACTGAAGCTTTCTTT. This gives the protein CASSLAGSGGRTEAFF.